This T cell receptor beta chain was obtained from a study of molecular identifiers for immune sequencing clone quantification. A note on this clonotype: What it binds is not known. Since a much larger clone is just one base distant, this may be a read error.

Overall study results and limits: About a million naive cells reportedly did not prevent detection of spiked Jurkat TCR RNA from one cell. Underestimated sizes of highly expanded clones could result from identical TCR molecules that share a barcode.

MiXCR was run by TCRdb on the PCR reads, yielding one entry per CDR3 protein. The table lists about 320,000 distinct CDR3 sequences, about a fifth of them singletons. Germline V CDR1 and CDR2: LGHNT, FRNRAP. This CDR3 contains 11 residues. The TCR originated in a human donor in good health. Some libraries in this study had Jurkat cell RNA spiked in. Source material: naive CD8+ T cells from blood, with Jurkat cell RNA spiked in. Subset defined: FACS-sorted CD8+CD4-CCR7+CD45RA+ naive T cells. The chain links TRBV12-5 to TRBJ1-3; D uncertain. The CDR3 here is CASGDGDTIYF. The CDR3 DNA sequence: TGTGCTAGTGGTGATGGAGACACCATATATTTT.